These 32 T cell receptor beta chains were all obtained from the same sample, sequenced in a study of blood T cells in healthy people across ages (dated by TCRdb to the mid-2010s). To prepare the library, 5' RACE was applied. The run used an Illumina HiSeq 2500. A second PCR of roughly 7 to 11 cycles was performed with a sample-barcoded 5' primer and a J-beta primer mix. TCRdb took the public reads, trimmed them with fastp at Q25, ran MiXCR for clone calling and kept in-frame beta chains. Rows with one shared CDR3 protein collapse into an entry with the most common genes and DNA. Within this sample are approximately 1.5 million distinct CDR3 sequences, with approximately 43% of them counted one time only. The top ten constitute about 4% of the sample. The material sequenced was blood. The receptors were gathered from a woman between 18 and 30 years old in good health.

Here the CDR3 DNA reads TGTGCCAGCAGTTTCTTAGGGTCCAATCAGCCCCAGCATTTT. It yields the protein CASSFLGSNQPQHF. V usage is TRBV27 and J usage is TRBJ1-5, with no clear D. Germline V gives CDR1 MNHEY, CDR2 SMNVEV (reference sequence). This CDR3 is 14 amino acids long. With 3 bases removed from V and 3 bases from J, the gap between germline ends came to 9 bases.

The V gene is TRBV6-1, the J gene TRBJ1-1, with D hard to call. Germline CDR1 reads MNHNS; CDR2 reads SASEGT. This CDR3 comprises 13 residues. Between the trimmed V and J ends, which lost 3 bases and 4 bases, there was a span of 9 bases. The chain's CDR3 is CASSEIRRTEAFF. The CDR3 coding sequence is TGTGCCAGCAGTGAGATTAGGCGCACTGAAGCTTTCTTT.

This clonotype turned up a few times. V gene TRBV2 combines with J gene TRBJ1-2; D gene unclear. The CDR3 runs to 11 residues. Germline V gives CDR1 SNHLY, CDR2 FYNNEI. Trimming left V 6 bases short and J 13 bases short, with 15 bases between. CDR3 protein: CASSSESGLTF. The CDR3 DNA reads TGTGCCAGCAGCTCTGAATCCGGACTCACCTTC.

This clonotype was seen a few times. The chain uses TRBV27 and TRBJ2-1; D may correspond to TRBD1 or TRBD2 (5 bases each). The V and J ends lost 3 bases and 7 bases respectively, with 16 bases between them. The CDR3 is made up of 15 amino acids. Looked up from germline, CDR1 is MNHEY and CDR2 is SMNVEV (reference sequence). The CDR3 reads CASSFPPEGRNEQFF. The CDR3 DNA sequence: TGTGCCAGCAGTTTCCCCCCCGAGGGGCGGAATGAGCAGTTCTTC.

This clonotype was counted only a few times. CDR3 in DNA: TGTGCCAGCAGCCCTGGGACTTCGTACACAGATACGCAGTATTTT. Protein sequence: CASSPGTSYTDTQYF. This chain links TRBV11-2 with TRBJ2-3, with a weak D call TRBD2 (6 bases). The CDR3 has 15 amino acids. V gave up 5 bases and J gave up 2 bases, with 14 bases separating them. Germline CDR1 SGHAT, CDR2 FQNNGV.

The V and J genes are TRBV7-8 and TRBJ2-1; 10 bases are a match to TRBD1. Germline V gene lookup returns CDR1 SGHVS and CDR2 FQNEAQ. The CDR3 sequence is 18 residues long. Germline trimming cut 5 bases from V and 0 bases from J; bases unmatched to any gene: 10. CDR3 coding DNA: TGTGCCAGCAGCAAAGGGACAGGGGCCTTAAGCTCCTACAATGAGCAGTTCTTC. Its protein product is CASSKGTGALSSYNEQFF.

The rearrangement uses TRBV15 and TRBJ2-5; no definite D call. Judging by the DNA end, TRBJ2-7 fits better; the J call may be wrong. This CDR3 contains 13 residues. The germline gives CDR1 LNHNV, CDR2 YYDKDF (reference sequence). The CDR3 sequence: CATSRDLGCEQYF. CDR3 coding DNA: TGTGCCACCAGCAGAGATCTGGGGTGCGAGCAGTACTTC.

The chain links TRBV25-1 to TRBJ1-6; D remains unclear. V was cut by 3 bases and J by 6 bases, with 6 bases left in between. This CDR3 has 13 amino acids. The germline gives CDR1 MGHDK, CDR2 SYGVNS. CDR3 nucleotides: TGTGCCAGCAGTGAGATTAGTAATTCACCCCTCCACTTT. It encodes CASSEISNSPLHF. Supplemented by reference TRBV25-1 and TRBJ1-6, the full variable domain reads EADIYQTPRYLVIGTGKKITLECSQTMGHDKMYWYQQDPGMELHLIHYSYGVNSTEKGDLSSESTVSRIRTEHFPLTLESARPSHTSQYLCASSEISNSPLHFGNGTRLTVT.

The rearrangement links TRBV12-3 or TRBV12-4 to TRBJ2-3; D call uncertain. V gave up 2 bases and J gave up 8 bases, with 2 bases separating them. The CDR3 consists of 10 residues. CDR3 loop: CASSLCTQYF. The CDR3, as DNA: TGTGCCAGCAGTTTATGTACGCAGTATTTT.

V is TRBV29-1 and J is TRBJ1-2; 7 bases map to TRBD1. This CDR3 is built from 15 residues. The germline V gene has CDR1 SQVTM and CDR2 ANQGSEA. V lost 5 bases and J lost 4; bases outside the gene matches: 13. The CDR3 is CSVNNRDRSFYGYTF. The DNA for the CDR3 is TGCAGCGTTAACAACCGGGACAGAAGTTTCTATGGCTACACCTTC. Together with reference TRBV29-1 and TRBJ1-2, the CDR3 gives the full variable domain: SAVISQKPSRDICQRGTSLTIQCQVDSQVTMMFWYRQQPGQSLTLIATANQGSEATYESGFVIDKFPISRPNLTFSTLTVSNMSPEDSSIYLCSVNNRDRSFYGYTFGSGTRLTVV.

The genes are TRBV20-1 and TRBJ2-1; 11 bases map to TRBD2. CDR1 is DFQATT and CDR2 is SNEGSKA in the germline V gene (reference sequence). This CDR3 has 16 residues. After removal of 1 base from V and 4 bases from J, the junction contained 6 bases not matched to a gene. The CDR3 DNA is TGCAGTGCTAGAGCTAGCGGGAGGACCATATACAATGAGCAGTTCTTC. Its protein is CSARASGRTIYNEQFF.

CDR3 DNA sequence: TGTGCCAGCTCACTGTCAGACGTCACCAGTGAGCAGTTCTTC. Amino acids: CASSLSDVTSEQFF. This chain connects TRBV18 to TRBJ2-1; D ambiguous. The CDR3 has 14 amino acids. V lost 4 bases to trimming and J lost 9 bases, with 16 bases between them. Germline CDR1 reads KGHSH; CDR2 reads LQKENI.

In this sample, this clonotype turned up once. This chain uses TRBV7-9 with TRBJ1-5, with a possible D match to TRBD1 (6 bases). Germline lookup yields CDR1 SEHNR and CDR2 FQNEAQ (reference sequence). The CDR3 consists of 14 residues. With 5 bases removed from V and 4 bases from J, the gap between germline ends came to 12 bases. The CDR3 spells CASSPDSWNQPQHF. The CDR3 bases are TGTGCCAGCAGCCCGGACAGTTGGAATCAGCCCCAGCATTTT.

The V call is TRBV3-1, the J call TRBJ2-3; 8 bases align to TRBD2. CDR3 size: 14 residues. CDR1 and CDR2 (germline): LGHDT, YNNKEL (reference sequence). V shed 4 bases, J shed 6 bases, and the junction held 6 bases outside the gene matches. The CDR3 region has the DNA TGTGCCAGCAGCCCGGGACTAGTAATTGATACGCAGTATTTT. It specifies CASSPGLVIDTQYF.

The V gene is TRBV21-1, the J gene TRBJ2-3; TRBD2 is the table's D call and was not checked against the DNA. TRBV21-1 is a known pseudogene. The CDR3 loop spans 15 amino acids. CDR3 DNA: TGTGCCAGCAGCAACCGGGGCCTCTGCACAGATACGCAGTATTTT. Translated: CASSNRGLCTDTQYF.

This chain joins TRBV27 and TRBJ1-1; possibly TRBD1 for D (5 bases). The CDR3 runs to 14 residues. Germline V gives CDR1 MNHEY, CDR2 SMNVEV (reference sequence). The V end lost 5 bases, the J end lost 1 base, and 11 bases lay between the germline ends. The CDR3 here is CASSLQTENTEAFF. CDR3 DNA: TGTGCCAGCAGTCTTCAGACAGAGAACACTGAAGCTTTCTTT.

This clonotype was seen a handful of times. The rearrangement uses TRBV9 and TRBJ2-1; D perhaps matches TRBD1 (6 bases). V was trimmed by 5 bases and J by 8 bases, leaving 23 bases between them. Per germline, CDR1 SGDLS and CDR2 YYNGEE. The CDR3 contains 16 residues. The CDR3 DNA sequence: TGTGCCAGCAGTCGACAACAGGGTCCCCCCTCGGATGAGCAGTTCTTC. This gives the protein CASSRQQGPPSDEQFF.

The sample holds many counts of this clonotype. This sequence joins TRBV13 and TRBJ1-6; 7 bases are a match to TRBD1. The CDR3 is made up of 14 amino acids. The germline CDR1 and CDR2 sequences are PRHDT and FYEKMQ (reference sequence). Trimming removed 4 bases from V and 6 bases from J; junction bases left unmatched: 3. CDR3 loop: CASSSGQLNSPLHF. In nucleotides, the CDR3 is TGTGCCAGCAGCTCGGGACAGCTTAATTCACCCCTCCACTTT.

The J gene is TRBJ1-4, the V gene TRBV7-2, with D uncertain. The CDR3 length is 15 residues. Germline assignment: CDR1 SGHTA and CDR2 FQGNSA. V was trimmed by 5 bases and J by 0 bases, leaving 10 bases between them. CDR3 bases: TGTGCCAGCAGCAGAGACGGAGCAACTAATGAAAAACTGTTTTTT. Amino acids: CASSRDGATNEKLFF.

This clonotype has only a few counts. The V call is TRBV11-2, the J call TRBJ2-1, with TRBD2 matching over 8 bases. V lost 6 bases to trimming and J lost 6 bases; unmatched junction nucleotides: 7. Germline CDR1 reads SGHAT; CDR2 reads FQNNGV. CDR3 length: 14 residues. The CDR3 sequence is CASRRTSSLNEQFF. CDR3 DNA sequence: TGTGCCAGCAGGCGGACTAGCTCGCTCAATGAGCAGTTCTTC.

This clonotype was counted a few times. The chain joins TRBV6-5 to TRBJ2-5; D unclear. V was pared by 0 bases and J by 1 base, with 6 bases between. The CDR3 length is 14 residues. Germline V gives CDR1 MNHEY, CDR2 SVGAGI. DNA for the CDR3: TGTGCCAGCAGTTACTCCCCGGGCCAAGAGACCCAGTACTTC. This sequence encodes CASSYSPGQETQYF.

V gene TRBV20-1 combines with J gene TRBJ2-7, with D perhaps assigned TRBD1 or TRBD2 (6 bases each). The J call may not be correct, given that the DNA end is closer to TRBJ2-5. Germline V gene data show CDR1 as DFQATT and CDR2 as SNEGSKA (reference sequence). The CDR3 totals 14 residues. The chain's CDR3 is CSAREQGLWETQYF. CDR3 DNA sequence: TGCAGTGCTAGAGAACAGGGACTTTGGGAGACCCAGTACTTC.

This chain links TRBV6-2 or TRBV6-3 with TRBJ2-2; 12 nucleotides match TRBD1. The germline V gene encodes CDR1 MNHEY and CDR2 SVGEGT. The CDR3 covers 14 residues. V lost 5 bases and J lost 10; bases outside the gene matches: 5. The CDR3 nucleotides read TGTGCCAGCAGTACCGGGACAGGGGGCGTGGAGCTGTTTTTT. This translates into CASSTGTGGVELFF.

This clonotype was counted only a few times. This chain uses TRBV9 with TRBJ1-1; maybe TRBD1 (5 bases). Trimming cost V 3 bases and J 1 base, with 13 bases left between them. Germline-derived CDR1 and CDR2 are SGDLS and YYNGEE. The CDR3 covers 15 residues. CDR3 nucleotide sequence: TGTGCCAGCAGCGCCGCGGGACTTGGGAACACTGAAGCTTTCTTT. It yields the protein CASSAAGLGNTEAFF.

CDR3 sequence: CSVEAGTTEAFF. The DNA of the CDR3 is TGCAGCGTTGAAGCAGGGACCACTGAAGCTTTCTTT. The chain has TRBV29-1 and TRBJ1-1, with D perhaps matching TRBD1 (5 bases). CDR1 is SQVTM, CDR2 ANQGSEA, per germline. Trimming removed 1 base from V and 4 bases from J, with 7 bases in between. The CDR3 has 12 amino acids.

In this sample, this clonotype turned up a few times. The chain carries TRBV7-9 and TRBJ1-1, with D uncertain. Germline V gene lookup returns CDR1 SEHNR and CDR2 FQNEAQ (reference sequence). The V and J ends lost 5 bases and 4 bases respectively, with 17 bases between them. This CDR3 spans 15 amino acids. The DNA of the CDR3 is TGTGCCAGCAGCCCGCTCGTTGGGTGGGGCACTGAAGCTTTCTTT. It codes for CASSPLVGWGTEAFF.

The CDR3 sequence: CASTVQQGYEQYF. CDR3 nucleotide sequence: TGTGCCAGCACCGTTCAACAGGGCTACGAGCAGTACTTC. J is TRBJ2-7 and V is TRBV2, with a tentative D call TRBD1 (6 bases). The germline V gene has CDR1 SNHLY and CDR2 FYNNEI. The CDR3 has 13 residues. V dropped 7 bases and J dropped 3 bases, with 13 bases sitting between them.

This chain joins TRBV7-2 and TRBJ2-3, with TRBD2 identical over 16 bases. The CDR3 sequence is 15 residues long. Germline CDR1 is SGHTA and CDR2 is FQGNSA. V was pared by 4 bases and J by 8 bases, with 3 bases of the junction left unmatched. CDR3 amino acids: CASSSGLAGGPTQYF. CDR3 coding DNA: TGTGCCAGCAGCTCGGGACTAGCGGGGGGGCCTACGCAGTATTTT.

In regard to this clonotype: A much larger clone differs from this one at a single base, so this may be a read error. The chain recombines TRBV5-1 with TRBJ2-5, with D perhaps matching TRBD2 (6 bases). V was shortened by 0 bases and J by 9 bases, with 18 bases between the two germline ends. The CDR3 length is 15 residues. Germline assignment: CDR1 SGHRS and CDR2 YFSETQ. The CDR3 sequence: CASSLVTRDSSPQYF. The DNA for the CDR3 is TGCGCCAGCAGCTTGGTCACTCGGGACTCCTCTCCCCAGTACTTC.

There are a few counts of this clonotype. The chain links TRBV27 to TRBJ2-1; the match to TRBD1 covers 9 bases. This CDR3 has 14 amino acids. Per the germline V gene, CDR1 is MNHEY and CDR2 is SMNVEV (reference sequence). V gave up 8 bases and J gave up 4 bases; unmatched junction bases: 6. CDR3 bases: TGTGCCAGCCGGGGACAGGGCGATTACAATGAGCAGTTCTTC. Translating gives CASRGQGDYNEQFF.

The chain has TRBV7-2 and TRBJ2-7; D is unresolved. Germline lookup yields CDR1 SGHTA and CDR2 FQGNSA. CDR3 size: 13 residues. V dropped 5 bases and J dropped 5 bases, with 13 bases sitting between them. The CDR3 nucleotides are TGTGCCAGCAGCCCCCACGATATGGACGAGCAGTACTTC. It translates to CASSPHDMDEQYF.

This clonotype appeared a few times. The V call is TRBV20-1, the J call TRBJ1-6; no reliable D call. The CDR3 extends over 12 amino acids. Germline CDR1 DFQATT, CDR2 SNEGSKA (reference sequence). Trimming shortened V by 4 bases and J by 10 bases, and 11 bases separated the two germline ends. CDR3 in amino acids: CSATVGNSPLHF. The CDR3 nucleotides are TGCAGTGCTACGGTCGGGAACTCACCCCTCCACTTT.